This T cell receptor (beta chain) was obtained from a study of Graves' ophthalmopathy and Graves' hyperthyroidism. Study-level findings and limits: Also, most clonotypes expanded in the thyroid above 0.001 frequency appeared in blood.

In this cohort, patients with other autoimmune diseases, uncontrolled infections, pregnancy or lactation were excluded. The authors isolated PBMCs from around 10 ml of fresh peripheral blood. With 3 bases removed from V and 4 bases from J, the gap between germline ends came to 9 bases. The CDR3 loop spans 13 amino acids. Germline-derived CDR1 and CDR2 are KGHSH and LQKENI. Scientists amplified the TCR beta CDR3 regions from RNA transcripts. First-round RT-PCR relied on HTBI primers, and a second-round multiplex PCR came next. TCRdb fed the multiplex PCR reads into MiXCR, producing one record per CDR3 protein. Of roughly 160,000 distinct CDR3 sequences listed, around 40% are singletons. This clonotype occurred many times. Its antigen is undetermined.

Sequencing input: peripheral blood. This clonotype was sampled from a man aged 30-40 years with Graves' ophthalmopathy. The gene calls are TRBV18 and TRBJ1-2, with D perhaps TRBD1 (5 bases). In nucleotides, the CDR3 is TGTGCCAGCTCACCTGGGGCGGGCTATGGCTACACCTTC. Residues: CASSPGAGYGYTF. The complete variable domain, with remaining parts taken from reference TRBV18 and TRBJ1-2, reads NAGVMQNPRHLVRRRGQEARLRCSPMKGHSHVYWYRQLPEEGLKFMVYLQKENIIDESGMPKERFSAEFPKEGPSILRIQQVVRGDSAAYFCASSPGAGYGYTFGSGTRLTVV.